Shown below are 17 T cell receptor beta chains from a single sample sequenced in a study of OX40 agonist ivuxolimab in advanced cancers. TCRdb's table, derived via immunoSEQ multiplex PCR, lists solely in-frame clones and lacks some. The profile covers 80,000 to 85,000 clones, with about 86% appearing a single time and 6% to 8% taken by the ten largest. Here the sequenced sample was CD4+ or CD8+ T cells sorted from blood, taken in a trial of the OX40 agonist ivuxolimab. These TCRs come from an adult with an advanced solid tumor such as melanoma, head and neck, liver or kidney cancer.

The chain joins TRBV27 to TRBJ2-1; D is perhaps TRBD1 or TRBD2 (6 bases each). The CDR3 runs 16 residues. V was trimmed by 7 bases and J by 7 bases, leaving 23 bases between them. Looked up from germline, CDR1 is MNHEY and CDR2 is SMNVEV (reference sequence). CDR3 nucleotides: TGTGCCAGCACGGTGATTTATGGGGGGCCAATAAATGAGCAGTTCTTC. It is translated as CASTVIYGGPINEQFF.

The chain has TRBV2 and TRBJ1-2; 7 bases align to TRBD1. The germline CDR1 and CDR2 sequences are SNHLY and FYNNEI. This CDR3 spans 13 amino acids. The trim removed 4 bases at V and 8 bases at J, leaving 7 bases unmatched. The CDR3 loop is CASSVDREWGYTF. In nucleotides, the CDR3 is TGTGCCAGCAGTGTTGACAGGGAGTGGGGCTACACCTTC. Drawing the rest from reference TRBV2 and TRBJ1-2, the complete variable domain is EPEVTQTPSHQVTQMGQEVILRCVPISNHLYFYWYRQILGQKVEFLVSFYNNEISEKSEIFDDQFSVERPDGSNFTLKIRSTKLEDSAMYFCASSVDREWGYTFGSGTRLTVV.

The chain is built from TRBV7-2 and TRBJ2-3; D possibly matches TRBD1 or TRBD2 (5 bases each). The CDR3 runs 16 residues. CDR1 and CDR2 from the germline V gene are SGHTA and FQGNSA. Trimming took off 2 bases at V and 2 bases at J, with 14 bases between the two ends. As DNA, the CDR3 is TGTGCCAGCAGCTTACAAGGGGCGCGGGTCACAGATACGCAGTATTTT. Translation gives CASSLQGARVTDTQYF.

The chain recombines TRBV7-6 with TRBJ1-4; D not resolved. The CDR3 is made up of 13 amino acids. Trimming removed 4 bases at V and 0 bases at J, with 3 bases between. CDR1 SGHVS and CDR2 FNYEAQ come from the germline V gene. CDR3 coding DNA: TGTGCCAGCAGCTATACAACTAATGAAAAACTGTTTTTT. Its protein is CASSYTTNEKLFF. Supplemented by reference TRBV7-6 and TRBJ1-4, the full variable domain reads GAGVSQSPRYKVTKRGQDVALRCDPISGHVSLYWYRQALGQGPEFLTYFNYEAQQDKSGLPNDRFSAERPEGSISTLTIQRTEQRDSAMYRCASSYTTNEKLFFGSGTQLSVL.

The rearrangement links TRBV19 to TRBJ1-1; D call uncertain. Trimming pared 3 bases from V and 3 bases from J, leaving 11 bases between. This CDR3 comprises 14 residues. Germline loops: CDR1 LNHDA, CDR2 SQIVND (reference sequence). DNA for the CDR3: TGTGCCAGTAGTATCCCTTGGCGGGACACTGAAGCTTTCTTT. It yields the protein CASSIPWRDTEAFF.

The chain links TRBV7-9 to TRBJ2-5; D remains unclear. The CDR3 has 12 amino acids. The germline gives CDR1 SEHNR, CDR2 FQNEAQ (reference sequence). Trimming cost V 5 bases and J 4 bases, with 8 bases left between them. Here the CDR3 DNA reads TGTGCCAGCAGCCTCGCCAGAGAGACCCAGTACTTC. Translation gives CASSLARETQYF.

The chain couples TRBV19 to TRBJ1-5; 7 bases line up with TRBD1. The CDR3 spans 13 residues. Losses at the gene ends were 10 bases for V and 1 base for J; bases not matched to a gene: 4. Germline V gene lookup returns CDR1 LNHDA and CDR2 SQIVND (reference sequence). Here the CDR3 DNA reads TGTGCCACCTCGGACAGGAGCAATCAGCCCCAGCATTTT. Translation: CATSDRSNQPQHF.

This clone appeared once. The J gene is TRBJ1-2, the V gene TRBV18; no reliable D call. Trimming cost V 2 bases and J 4 bases, with 20 bases left between them. In germline, CDR1 is KGHSH, CDR2 LQKENI. This CDR3 contains 17 residues. The CDR3 spells CASSPSVDRNPLYGYTF. CDR3 in DNA: TGTGCCAGCTCACCATCCGTAGACCGAAACCCCCTCTATGGCTACACCTTC.

V gene TRBV7-3 combines with J gene TRBJ2-7, with D hard to call. The CDR3 is made up of 8 amino acids. Germline V gene lookup returns CDR1 SGHTA and CDR2 FQGTGA. The CDR3 DNA sequence: TGTCTCGAGAGCGAGCAGTACTTC. Translated: CLESEQYF.

The genes are TRBV14 and TRBJ1-3; 9 bases are a match to TRBD1. CDR1 is SGHDN and CDR2 is FVKESK in the germline V gene. Trimming took 4 bases from V and 2 from J; bases not matched to a gene: 6. CDR3 length: 16 amino acids. CDR3 loop: CASSLLGQGPGNTIYF. CDR3 coding DNA: TGTGCCAGCAGCCTACTGGGACAGGGCCCTGGAAACACCATATATTTT. The variable domain in full, completed from reference TRBV14 and TRBJ1-3, reads EAGVTQFPSHSVIEKGQTVTLRCDPISGHDNLYWYRRVMGKEIKFLLHFVKESKQDESGMPNNRFLAERTGGTYSTLKVQPAELEDSGVYFCASSLLGQGPGNTIYFGEGSWLTVV.

The chain recombines TRBV2 with TRBJ1-2; TRBD1 aligns across 7 bases. The length of the CDR3 is 12 residues. J lost 8 bases, V lost 5 bases, and 5 bases had no gene match. CDR1 SNHLY and CDR2 FYNNEI come from the germline V gene. This CDR3 is CASSNRGWGYTF. The CDR3, as DNA: TGTGCCAGCAGTAACAGGGGATGGGGCTACACCTTC.

The gene calls are TRBV30 and TRBJ1-6; D gene unclear. Germline CDR1 is GTSNPN and CDR2 is SVGIG (reference sequence). V dropped 1 base and J dropped 0 bases, with 10 bases sitting between them. The CDR3 sequence is 16 residues long. DNA for the CDR3: TGTGCCTGGAGTGATACAGCGAGCTCCTATAATTCACCCCTCCACTTT. The encoded protein is CAWSDTASSYNSPLHF.

With regard to this clone: A junction boundary mismatches the germline segment, possibly from a read error. The chain recombines TRBV7-7 with TRBJ2-5, with TRBD1 matching over 10 bases. This CDR3 spans 15 amino acids. Per the germline V gene, CDR1 is SSHAT and CDR2 is FNYEAQ (reference sequence). CDR3 region: CASSLGTGVMETQYF. CDR3 in DNA: TGTGCTAGCAGCTTAGGGACAGGGGTGATGGAGACCCAGTACTTC. The whole variable domain, remainder taken from reference TRBV7-7 and TRBJ2-5, is GAGVSQSPRYKVTKRGQDVTLRCDPISSHATLYWYQQALGQGPEFLTYFNYEAQPDKSGLPSDRFSAERPEGSISTLTIQRTEQRDSAMYRCASSLGTGVMETQYFGPGTRLLVL.

The chain carries TRBV9 and TRBJ2-1, with TRBD1 as a possible D gene (5 bases). In germline, CDR1 is SGDLS, CDR2 YYNGEE. The length of the CDR3 is 12 residues. Trimming took 1 base from V and 10 from J, leaving 9 bases between them. CDR3 bases: TGTGCCAGCAGCGTACAGGGTTACGAGCAGTTCTTC. Translated, it gives CASSVQGYEQFF.

This chain uses TRBV14 with TRBJ1-2, with a possible D match to TRBD1 (5 bases). The germline CDR1 and CDR2 sequences are SGHDN and FVKESK. Trimming pared 4 bases from V and 2 bases from J, leaving 11 bases between. The CDR3 consists of 14 residues. The CDR3 DNA reads as TGTGCCAGCAGCCGGGACCCCGAAAACTATGGCTACACCTTC. It codes for CASSRDPENYGYTF.

This chain joins TRBV19 and TRBJ1-3; 11 nucleotides line up with TRBD1. This CDR3 is built from 16 residues. The germline CDR1 and CDR2 sequences are LNHDA and SQIVND (reference sequence). Trimming removed 7 bases from V and 3 bases from J; junction bases left unmatched: 8. The CDR3 is CASTPGQGAYGNTIYF. CDR3 DNA: TGTGCCAGTACCCCTGGACAGGGGGCTTATGGAAACACCATATATTTT.

This sequence joins TRBV6-5 and TRBJ2-1; TRBD1 might be the D (7 bases). The germline V gene encodes CDR1 MNHEY and CDR2 SVGAGI. The CDR3 sequence is 15 residues long. Trimming pared 5 bases from V and 1 base from J, leaving 12 bases between. The CDR3 nucleotides are TGTGCCAGCAGTCCCCAGGGGGGATCCTACAATGAGCAGTTCTTC. This gives the protein CASSPQGGSYNEQFF.